The rows below give T cell receptor beta chains drawn from one sample of a study of T cell responses to AZD1222 COVID-19 vaccine. The protocol was immunoSEQ multiplex PCR, while the TCRdb copy is restricted to in-frame clones and leaves out a portion. The sample records roughly 150,000 clones, less than 95% being singletons. The material sequenced was peripheral blood, taken 28 days after the second AZD1222 dose. Receptors originate from an adult who received the AZD1222 COVID-19 vaccine. Each CDR3 is given with its conserved first and last residue. D genes are given only for firm matches. Part of the rows lack a size; the others show once, few, many or a class for expanded clones.

TRBD1,TRBJ1-2,TRBV5-1,-,CASSLGRQGAAESYGYTF,TGCGCCAGCAGCTTGGGGAGACAGGGGGCCGCCGAGAGTTATGGCTACACCTTC
-,TRBJ2-7,TRBV27,-,CASSLSFGDYEQYF,TGTGCCAGCAGTTTATCTTTCGGAGACTACGAGCAGTACTTC
-,TRBJ1-2,TRBV5-6,-,CASSLGRSGYTF,TGTGCCAGCAGCCTGGGCCGGAGTGGCTACACCTTC
TRBD1,TRBJ2-7,TRBV2,-,CASRLQGFPLEQYF,TGTGCCAGCAGATTACAGGGGTTCCCTCTCGAGCAGTACTTC
-,TRBJ2-7,TRBV18,-,CASSPSDEQYF,TGTGCCAGCTCACCATCTGACGAGCAGTACTTC
-,TRBJ2-3,TRBV19,-,CASGGRSQGSDTQYF,TGTGCCAGCGGAGGGAGATCACAGGGGTCGGATACGCAGTATTTT
TRBD1,TRBJ1-2,TRBV11-2,-,CASSLSGGSNYGYTF,TGTGCCAGCAGCTTGTCAGGGGGTTCTAACTATGGCTACACCTTC
-,TRBJ2-3,TRBV5-6,few,CASREQGRGTDTQYF,TGTGCCAGCAGAGAACAGGGTAGAGGAACAGATACGCAGTATTTT
TRBD1,TRBJ1-5,TRBV24-1,-,CATSDPGQGSNQPQHF,TGTGCCACCAGTGACCCCGGACAGGGGAGCAATCAGCCCCAGCATTTT
TRBD1,TRBJ2-7,TRBV7-8,-,CASFPRVRGQAYEQYF,TGTGCCAGCTTCCCCCGGGTACGGGGACAGGCCTACGAGCAGTACTTC
TRBD1,TRBJ2-7,TRBV5-1,-,CASSPDRASEQYF,TGCGCCAGCAGCCCGGACAGGGCCAGCGAGCAGTACTTC
TRBD1,TRBJ2-4,TRBV15,-,CATSRKEGAQGNIQYF,TGTGCCACCAGCAGAAAAGAGGGGGCGCAGGGAAACATTCAGTACTTC
TRBD2,TRBJ2-1,TRBV24-1,-,CATSDLAAKYNEQFF,TGTGCCACCAGTGACCTAGCGGCGAAGTACAATGAGCAGTTCTTC
-,TRBJ2-6,TRBV19,-,CASSIDLWTGSSGANVLTF,TGTGCCAGTAGTATAGATTTGTGGACGGGGAGCTCTGGGGCCAACGTCCTGACTTTC
-,TRBJ1-4,TRBV19,-,CASSMAGAGGEKLFF,TGTGCCAGTAGTATGGCGGGTGCCGGTGGTGAAAAACTGTTTTTT
-,TRBJ1-2,TRBV6-5,-,CASSYSGTRDGYTF,TGTGCCAGCAGTTACTCCGGGACAAGAGATGGCTACACCTTC
-,TRBJ1-1,TRBV5-8,-,CASSLGPGGTEAFF,TGTGCCAGCAGCTTAGGACCGGGGGGTACTGAAGCTTTCTTT
-,TRBJ1-2,TRBV2,-,CASSLGLPRDGYTF,TGTGCCAGCAGTCTGGGTCTTCCAAGGGATGGCTACACCTTC
TRBD1,TRBJ1-2,TRBV18,-,CASSDGQGLYGYTF,TGTGCCAGCTCAGACGGACAGGGACTCTATGGCTACACCTTC
TRBD2,TRBJ2-3,TRBV5-1,-,CASSLGTSGATDTQYF,TGCGCCAGCAGCTTGGGGACTAGCGGGGCCACAGATACGCAGTATTTT
-,TRBJ1-2,TRBV2,-,CASSEAKMKYGYTF,TGTGCCAGCAGTGAAGCGAAAATGAAGTATGGCTACACCTTC
-,TRBJ2-2,TRBV3-1/TRBV3-2,few,CASSLNTGELFF,TGTGCCAGCAGCTTAAACACCGGGGAGCTGTTTTTT
-,TRBJ1-4,TRBV10-1,-,CASSPVLGKLFF,TGCGCCAGCAGCCCAGTACTCGGAAAACTGTTTTTT
-,TRBJ2-7,TRBV7-2,-,CASSSMAVSSYEQYF,TGTGCCAGCAGCTCGATGGCGGTTTCTTCCTACGAGCAGTACTTC
-,TRBJ1-2,TRBV7-2,once,CASSLDWSGYTF,TGTGCCAGCTCCCTGGACTGGAGTGGCTACACCTTC
-,TRBJ1-2,TRBV12-3/TRBV12-4,-,CASSSSQAAGYTF,TGTGCCAGCAGTTCCTCACAGGCTGCTGGCTACACCTTC
TRBD1,TRBJ2-1,TRBV10-3,-,CAISGGQVAIRNEQFF,TGTGCCATCAGTGGGGGACAGGTAGCTATTAGAAATGAGCAGTTCTTC
-,TRBJ1-1,TRBV6-2/TRBV6-3,few,CASSYRGVGRVSKNTEAFF,TGTGCCAGCAGTTATCGAGGTGTAGGTCGTGTCAGTAAGAACACTGAAGCTTTCTTT
-,TRBJ1-2,TRBV30,once,CAWSASGAGGYTF,TGTGCCTGGAGTGCCTCGGGAGCGGGCGGCTACACCTTC
-,TRBJ1-2,TRBV10-2,-,CASSDLIRQIVRGYTF,TGCGCCAGCAGTGACCTAATTAGACAAATTGTTCGTGGCTACACCTTC
TRBD2,TRBJ2-2,TRBV18,-,CASSSTVAGRTGELFF,TGTGCCAGCTCGTCAACGGTAGCGGGTCGCACCGGGGAGCTGTTTTTT
-,TRBJ1-1,TRBV2,-,CASRVQGLGNTEAFF,TGTGCCAGCAGGGTACAGGGTTTGGGGAACACTGAAGCTTTCTTT
TRBD2,TRBJ2-3,TRBV19,-,CASSLGLAGGPRTDTQYF,TGTGCCAGTAGTTTAGGACTAGCGGGAGGGCCTCGCACAGATACGCAGTATTTT
-,TRBJ1-5,TRBV14,-,CASSQDRRQPQHF,TGTGCCAGCAGCCAAGATCGCCGGCAGCCCCAGCATTTT
-,TRBJ1-5,TRBV10-3,-,CAISESAGVGNQPQHF,TGTGCCATCAGTGAGTCGGCAGGGGTAGGCAATCAGCCCCAGCATTTT
-,TRBJ1-3,TRBV6-5,-,CASSTGPFSGNTIYF,TGTGCCAGCAGCACAGGGCCTTTCTCTGGAAACACCATATATTTT
TRBD2,TRBJ2-1,TRBV3-1/TRBV3-2,-,CASSLYGLAGVSMNEQFF,TGTGCCAGCAGCCTTTACGGACTAGCGGGAGTTTCAATGAATGAGCAGTTCTTC
-,TRBJ1-6,TRBV18,-,CASSRESSYNSPLHF,TGTGCCAGCTCACGGGAGAGCTCCTATAATTCACCCCTCCACTTT
TRBD2,TRBJ2-1,TRBV19,-,CASSNALAGNNEQFF,TGTGCCAGTAGTAATGCACTAGCGGGAAACAATGAGCAGTTCTTC
-,TRBJ1-1,TRBV5-1,-,CASSFSRGNTEAFF,TGCGCCAGCAGCTTTAGCAGGGGGAACACTGAAGCTTTCTTT
-,TRBJ1-5,TRBV28,few,CASSFPGGFHQPQHF,TGTGCCAGCAGTTTCCCGGGGGGATTTCATCAGCCCCAGCATTTT
-,TRBJ1-6,TRBV27,-,CASTRSSYNSPLHF,TGTGCCAGCACCCGAAGCTCCTATAATTCACCCCTCCACTTT
-,TRBJ1-3,TRBV9,-,CASTPGSGNTIYF,TGTGCCTCAACCCCCGGGTCAGGAAACACCATATATTTT
-,TRBJ2-5,TRBV28,-,CASRSQEKTQYF,TGTGCCAGCAGGTCCCAGGAAAAGACCCAGTACTTC
TRBD1,TRBJ1-4,TRBV9,once,CASSAGGQSDGKLFF,TGTGCCAGCAGCGCAGGGGGACAGTCGGATGGAAAACTGTTTTTT